These T cell receptor beta chains were read from a single sample in a study of shared clonotypes between healthy human individuals. Profiled with immunoSEQ multiplex PCR; TCRdb holds only in-frame clones, not every one. Seen here are roughly 2.2 million clones, 85% to 95% observed once, and the top ten hold 0.37%. The sample comprised naive CD4+ T cells from PBMCs. These receptors originate from a man aged 18 to 29 in good health. Some clones in this sample may be carry-over from other donors' samples. Both conserved end residues are part of each CDR3. Fields, in order: V gene, clone size, J gene, CDR3 protein. Clone size is not always given. Where it is, it says once, few, many or a class for expanded clones.

TRBV2	NA	TRBJ2-1	CASRTSGGGSYNEQFF
TRBV9	NA	TRBJ2-1	CASSAGLSYNEQFF
TRBV2	NA	TRBJ2-7	CASSRDLMYEQYF
TRBV6-5	NA	TRBJ2-3	CASSTGLWADTQYF
TRBV6-6	few	TRBJ2-2	CASRSGELFF
TRBV4-1	NA	TRBJ2-7	CASSQWGAGPASEQYF
TRBV7-7	NA	TRBJ2-2	CASSVDRNTGELFF
TRBV27	NA	TRBJ1-2	CASSPLPWGPRQDGYTF
TRBV18	NA	TRBJ2-2	CASSSPGTGDRTGELFF
TRBV5-1	NA	TRBJ1-4	CASSYVGGNEKLFF
TRBV7-3	NA	TRBJ2-3	CASSLFQVTTDTQYF
TRBV25-1	NA	TRBJ1-4	CASSESGAGNEKLFF
TRBV9	NA	TRBJ2-1	CASREPRAGAYNEQFF
TRBV29-1	NA	TRBJ2-4	CSVEVLSEGKVGQYF
TRBV5-6	NA	TRBJ1-6	CASSSDRGGSPLHF
TRBV7-9	NA	TRBJ2-7	CASSLYGSIPNYEQYF
TRBV18	NA	TRBJ2-3	CASSPWQSTDTQYF
TRBV5-1	NA	TRBJ2-5	CASSVQSGRAGETQYF
TRBV19	NA	TRBJ2-1	CASTTTGTFPNEQFF
TRBV10-3	NA	TRBJ2-7	CAISSHPGQNYEQYF
TRBV28	NA	TRBJ2-7	CASSLPSGSYEQYF
TRBV28	NA	TRBJ1-3	CASSPDPPRRGSGNTIYF
TRBV7-2	NA	TRBJ1-4	CASSLRDPTNEKLFF
TRBV6-4	NA	TRBJ2-2	CASGEQTGELFF
TRBV4-1	NA	NA	CASSQDRSGTSYEQYF
TRBV27	NA	TRBJ2-2	CASSLAGVRTGELFF
TRBV10-3	NA	TRBJ2-1	CAIAPTSGSPYNEQFF
TRBV5-1	NA	TRBJ2-1	CASSRAGAEISYNEQFF